These T cell receptor beta chains were read from a single sample in a study of identical twins. TCRdb re-called the 5' RACE reads through MiXCR, storing one row per CDR3 protein. The table lists about 810,000 distinct CDR3 sequences, 9% to 15% of them singletons, with around 1.6% in the top ten. This sample was shared with a second study, whose subject was yellow fever vaccine responses in identical twins.

Sequenced sample: PBMCs. These receptor sequences come from a woman younger than 30 in good health. Each CDR3 is given without its conserved first and last residue. Size is omitted from some rows. Given values are once, few, many or a class for expanded clones.

CDR3 protein: ASSQDRLGYT; V gene: TRBV12-3/TRBV12-4; J gene: TRBJ1-2; clone size: many
CDR3 protein: ASSRPRALGSGEQY; V gene: TRBV7-2; J gene: TRBJ2-7; clone size: -
CDR3 protein: ASSQDVGGFSADTQY; V gene: TRBV3-1; J gene: TRBJ2-3; clone size: -
CDR3 protein: ASSSGTGYADTQY; V gene: TRBV3-1; J gene: TRBJ2-3; clone size: -
CDR3 protein: SASGGWYNEQF; V gene: TRBV20-1; J gene: TRBJ2-1; clone size: few
CDR3 protein: SARRDTSGGDNEQF; V gene: TRBV20-1; J gene: TRBJ2-1; clone size: -
CDR3 protein: ASSEDRAMGQF; V gene: TRBV28; J gene: TRBJ2-1; clone size: few
CDR3 protein: ASSKGLAGVKPYNEQF; V gene: TRBV11-2; J gene: TRBJ2-1; clone size: -
CDR3 protein: ASSRWAGDNLGDNEQF; V gene: TRBV11-1; J gene: TRBJ2-1; clone size: -
CDR3 protein: ASSPQHGSPYEQY; V gene: TRBV5-1; J gene: TRBJ2-7; clone size: -
CDR3 protein: ASISSGTYTQY; V gene: TRBV11-2; J gene: TRBJ2-3; clone size: many
CDR3 protein: ASSIMTGVGTGELF; V gene: TRBV7-6; J gene: TRBJ2-2; clone size: many
CDR3 protein: ASSWTSGSYDPDTQY; V gene: TRBV10-2; J gene: TRBJ2-3; clone size: many
CDR3 protein: ASSVVGTGTDTQY; V gene: TRBV9; J gene: TRBJ2-3; clone size: -
CDR3 protein: ASSSRGGKSYEQY; V gene: TRBV6-5; J gene: TRBJ2-7; clone size: few
CDR3 protein: ASSQQRGWTDTQY; V gene: TRBV5-1; J gene: TRBJ2-3; clone size: -
CDR3 protein: ASSIQVGENNEQF; V gene: TRBV9; J gene: TRBJ2-1; clone size: -
CDR3 protein: ASSSLDSNQPQH; V gene: TRBV12-3/TRBV12-4; J gene: TRBJ1-5; clone size: many
CDR3 protein: AISAPFDSTNTGELF; V gene: TRBV10-3; J gene: TRBJ2-2; clone size: many
CDR3 protein: ASSEALRGAGELF; V gene: TRBV6-1; J gene: TRBJ2-2; clone size: -
CDR3 protein: ASSPGVAGIYQETQY; V gene: TRBV28; J gene: TRBJ2-5; clone size: -
CDR3 protein: ASSSTTFLGPGYT; V gene: TRBV28; J gene: TRBJ1-2; clone size: -
CDR3 protein: ASSLDGGAPWETQY; V gene: TRBV7-8; J gene: TRBJ2-5; clone size: once
CDR3 protein: SADRPGQGGTDTQY; V gene: TRBV20-1; J gene: TRBJ2-3; clone size: -
CDR3 protein: ASSQVLGRGWGGYT; V gene: TRBV4-1; J gene: TRBJ1-2; clone size: -
CDR3 protein: ASSLVGLAYEQY; V gene: TRBV5-6; J gene: TRBJ2-7; clone size: few
CDR3 protein: ASRPPGSLAKNIQY; V gene: TRBV6-1; J gene: TRBJ2-4; clone size: -
CDR3 protein: ASSFVHTSYGYT; V gene: TRBV12-3/TRBV12-4; J gene: TRBJ1-2; clone size: many
CDR3 protein: ATSREGKGFNEQF; V gene: TRBV15; J gene: TRBJ2-1; clone size: -
CDR3 protein: ASSLIGGSGTGELF; V gene: TRBV11-2; J gene: TRBJ2-2; clone size: few
CDR3 protein: ASSPTGETQY; V gene: TRBV18; J gene: TRBJ2-5; clone size: many
CDR3 protein: SVGAADYNEQF; V gene: TRBV29-1; J gene: TRBJ2-1; clone size: few
CDR3 protein: ASSEVPGTGELF; V gene: TRBV6-1; J gene: TRBJ2-2; clone size: few
CDR3 protein: ATSRDLAGRAF; V gene: TRBV15; J gene: TRBJ1-1; clone size: few
CDR3 protein: ASSLWGQSFY; V gene: TRBV12-3/TRBV12-4; J gene: TRBJ2-7; clone size: few
CDR3 protein: ASSLVLMTETYNEQF; V gene: TRBV7-2; J gene: TRBJ2-1; clone size: -
CDR3 protein: ASSSYRANPYEQY; V gene: TRBV2; J gene: TRBJ2-7; clone size: -
CDR3 protein: ASSREGQFYGYT; V gene: TRBV3-1; J gene: TRBJ1-2; clone size: -
CDR3 protein: SARPLNEQF; V gene: TRBV20-1; J gene: TRBJ2-1; clone size: many
CDR3 protein: ATSREGTSEAF; V gene: TRBV15; J gene: TRBJ1-1; clone size: -
CDR3 protein: ASSPRVSGTGLNYGYT; V gene: TRBV5-1; J gene: TRBJ1-2; clone size: many
CDR3 protein: ASSSPTSGIVANTGELF; V gene: TRBV11-2; J gene: TRBJ2-2; clone size: few
CDR3 protein: ASSARGGLTDTQY; V gene: TRBV9; J gene: TRBJ2-3; clone size: few
CDR3 protein: ASSPTDISGNTIY; V gene: TRBV3-1; J gene: TRBJ1-3; clone size: few
CDR3 protein: ASRDRDRGWDTEAF; V gene: TRBV12-3/TRBV12-4; J gene: TRBJ1-1; clone size: many
CDR3 protein: ASSSTLLAGGGIYEQF; V gene: TRBV11-2; J gene: TRBJ2-1; clone size: many
CDR3 protein: ASSQGSGGGQPQH; V gene: TRBV3-1; J gene: TRBJ1-5; clone size: few
CDR3 protein: ASSFPGLAGVTEQF; V gene: TRBV7-9; J gene: TRBJ2-1; clone size: many
CDR3 protein: ASSYMSGIFNEQF; V gene: TRBV6-5; J gene: TRBJ2-1; clone size: few
CDR3 protein: ASREAGGNQETQY; V gene: TRBV2; J gene: TRBJ2-5; clone size: few
CDR3 protein: ASSQEGDTVYTQY; V gene: TRBV13; J gene: TRBJ2-3; clone size: few
CDR3 protein: ASSLGLGNDEQY; V gene: TRBV7-7; J gene: TRBJ2-7; clone size: few
CDR3 protein: SALPPRGGTGELF; V gene: TRBV29-1; J gene: TRBJ2-2; clone size: many
CDR3 protein: SASMQGVYNEQF; V gene: TRBV20-1; J gene: TRBJ2-1; clone size: many
CDR3 protein: SARGTGNQPQH; V gene: TRBV20-1; J gene: TRBJ1-5; clone size: many